Listed here are 31 T cell receptor beta chains from one sample, sequenced in a study of blood T cell repertoires in COVID-19. Using immunoSEQ multiplex PCR, the repertoire was profiled, and TCRdb retains in-frame clones only, with some absent. There are 150,000 to 200,000 clones in the sample; 86% occur only once, and 5.5% to 8.5% lies in the top ten. The sequenced sample was peripheral blood. All receptors derive from a woman of 80 years or more in a cohort sampled during active or convalescent COVID-19.

This clone has more than one count but fewer than ten. This specimen includes other DNA sequences encoding the same CDR3. The rearrangement uses TRBV11-3 and TRBJ2-7; D gene ambiguous. The germline gives CDR1 SGHNT, CDR2 YENEEA. The CDR3 is made up of 11 amino acids. The V end lost 7 bases, the J end lost 0 bases, and 4 bases lay between the germline ends. The CDR3 reads CASTDSYEQYF. The CDR3 bases are TGTGCCAGCACAGACTCCTACGAGCAGTACTTC.

The chain is built from TRBV6-2 or TRBV6-3 and TRBJ1-1; 9 positions agree with TRBD1. V shed 6 bases, J shed 5 bases, and the junction held 16 bases outside the gene matches. The CDR3 runs 17 residues. From germline, CDR1 is MNHEY and CDR2 SVGEGT. In DNA, the CDR3 is TGTGCCAGCAGACCTGGGGGATGGGGACAGGGAGGGACTGAAGCTTTCTTT. It specifies CASRPGGWGQGGTEAFF.

The gene calls are TRBV25-1 and TRBJ1-4, with a tentative D call TRBD1 (5 bases). This CDR3 spans 13 amino acids. Trimming took off 4 bases at V and 8 bases at J, with 11 bases between the two ends. CDR1 is MGHDK, CDR2 SYGVNS, per germline. CDR3 in amino acids: CASSAGGREKLFF. CDR3 nucleotides: TGTGCCAGCAGTGCCGGGGGTAGAGAAAAACTGTTTTTT.

V is TRBV7-2 and J is TRBJ1-4, with D possibly matching TRBD1 (5 bases). The CDR3 consists of 15 residues. Trimming took off 0 bases at V and 4 bases at J, with 9 bases between the two ends. The germline gives CDR1 SGHTA, CDR2 FQGNSA. The CDR3 region has the DNA TGTGCCAGCAGCTTAGCCGCAGGGAATAATGAAAAACTGTTTTTT. Encoded protein: CASSLAAGNNEKLFF.

The CDR3, as DNA: TGTGCCACCAGCAGAGGAGCCGGGACAGGTTATAGCAATCAGCCCCAGCATTTT. It is translated as CATSRGAGTGYSNQPQHF. V and J are TRBV15 and TRBJ1-5, with 8 positions matching TRBD1. The trim removed 1 base at V and 0 bases at J, leaving 8 bases unmatched. Looked up from germline, CDR1 is LNHNV and CDR2 is YYDKDF (reference sequence). The length of the CDR3 is 18 residues. Full variable domain (remainder filled in from reference TRBV15 and TRBJ1-5): DAMVIQNPRYQVTQFGKPVTLSCSQTLNHNVMYWYQQKSSQAPKLLFHYYDKDFNNEADTPDNFQSRRPNTSFCFLDIRSPGLGDTAMYLCATSRGAGTGYSNQPQHFGDGTRLSIL.

Here the CDR3 reads CASSTRIQVITNEKLFF. As DNA, the CDR3 is TGTGCCAGCAGCACGCGAATACAGGTTATCACTAATGAAAAACTGTTTTTT. The chain combines TRBV5-8 with TRBJ1-4, with D possibly matching TRBD1 (5 bases). Germline CDR1 is SGHTS and CDR2 is YDEGEE. Trimming cost V 4 bases and J 2 bases, with 18 bases left between them. This CDR3 contains 17 residues.

The V and J genes are TRBV11-2 and TRBJ2-3; 7 nucleotides match TRBD2. CDR3 length equals 17 residues. The J segment lost 0 bases and the V segment lost 1 base, leaving 7 bases of the junction unmatched. Germline assignment: CDR1 SGHAT and CDR2 FQNNGV. This CDR3 reads CASSLGIGTTSTDTQYF. In DNA form, the CDR3 reads TGTGCCAGCAGCTTAGGGATAGGGACTACCAGCACAGATACGCAGTATTTT.

The genes are TRBV4-2 and TRBJ1-3, with D possibly matching TRBD1 (5 bases). The CDR3 is made up of 16 amino acids. Trimming pared 0 bases from V and 4 bases from J, leaving 13 bases between. Germline CDR1 and CDR2: LGHNA and YNFKEQ. The CDR3 loop is CASSQDQGSSGNTIYF. The CDR3 DNA is TGTGCCAGCAGCCAAGATCAGGGCAGTAGCGGAAACACCATATATTTT.

This clone was detected only a few times. V usage is TRBV5-8 and J usage is TRBJ1-4; 7 bases agree with TRBD1. J lost 7 bases, V lost 7 bases, and 7 bases had no gene match. CDR1 and CDR2 from the germline V gene are SGHTS and YDEGEE. The CDR3 runs to 13 residues. This CDR3 is CASDRARGEKLFF. The CDR3 nucleotides read TGTGCCAGCGACAGGGCAAGGGGTGAAAAACTGTTTTTT. The full variable domain, completed using reference TRBV5-8 and TRBJ1-4, is EAGVTQSPTHLIKTRGQQATLRCSPISGHTSVYWYQQALGLGLQFLLWYDEGEERNRGNFPPRFSGRQFPNYSSELNVNALELEDSALYLCASDRARGEKLFFGSGTQLSVL.

This chain links TRBV19 with TRBJ1-1; D is perhaps TRBD1 (5 bases). The germline CDR1 and CDR2 sequences are LNHDA and SQIVND (reference sequence). V lost 1 base to trimming and J lost 0 bases, with 6 bases between them. This CDR3 is built from 14 residues. The CDR3 DNA reads as TGTGCCAGTAGTATAGGGGGCATGAACACTGAAGCTTTCTTT. Translating gives CASSIGGMNTEAFF.

This rearrangement joins TRBV10-3 to TRBJ1-1; 7 positions agree with TRBD1. Per germline, CDR1 ENHRY and CDR2 SYGVKD. Trimming removed 3 bases from V and 0 bases from J; junction bases left unmatched: 1. This CDR3 comprises 14 residues. The DNA of the CDR3 is TGTGCCATCAGTGATGGGACAGTGAACACTGAAGCTTTCTTT. This encodes CAISDGTVNTEAFF.

The rearrangement uses TRBV6-5 and TRBJ1-2; no clear D. Germline V gene lookup returns CDR1 MNHEY and CDR2 SVGAGI. The V and J ends lost 11 bases and 2 bases respectively, with 15 bases between them. This CDR3 is 13 amino acids long. This chain's CDR3 is CASTLGRNYGYTF. In DNA form, the CDR3 reads TGTGCCTCAACACTAGGCCGAAACTATGGCTACACCTTC.

The chain recombines TRBV5-1 with TRBJ2-1, with D hard to call. This CDR3 comprises 14 residues. With 2 bases removed from V and 8 bases from J, the gap between germline ends came to 14 bases. Germline V gene sequence: CDR1 SGHRS, CDR2 YFSETQ. The CDR3 nucleotides read TGCGCCAGCAGCTTATCAAATGACATCGATGAGCAGTTCTTC. Its translation is CASSLSNDIDEQFF.

CDR3 sequence: CASTWGGRGDTQYF. CDR3 sequence (DNA): TGTGCCAGCACCTGGGGGGGGCGTGGAGATACGCAGTATTTT. The chain joins TRBV13 to TRBJ2-3, with D possibly matching TRBD2 (7 bases). Germline lookup yields CDR1 PRHDT and CDR2 FYEKMQ (reference sequence). There are 14 residues in the CDR3. V lost 7 bases to trimming and J lost 5 bases, with 16 bases between them.

The genes are TRBV2 and TRBJ1-2, with no clear D. The V and J ends lost 5 bases and 10 bases respectively, with 11 bases between them. CDR1 is SNHLY, CDR2 FYNNEI, per germline. The CDR3 is made up of 11 amino acids. The CDR3 sequence is CASSSGGDYTF. CDR3 nucleotides: TGTGCCAGCAGTTCCGGCGGGGACTACACCTTC.

The V gene is TRBV21-1, the J gene TRBJ2-1; the tabulated D call, TRBD2, remains unverified against the DNA. TRBV21-1 is marked as a pseudogene. There are 15 residues in the CDR3. The CDR3 DNA follows: TGTGCCAGCAGCAAAGGCTCTAGCGACTACAATGAGCAGTTCTTC. Amino acids: CASSKGSSDYNEQFF.

The chain employs TRBV29-1 and TRBJ2-3; D is ambiguous. Trimming cost V 4 bases and J 4 bases, with 18 bases left between them. This CDR3 is built from 15 residues. CDR1 SQVTM and CDR2 ANQGSEA come from the germline V gene. The DNA for the CDR3 is TGCAGCGTTGCGTCCCGGCTGGCGGCCGCAGATACGCAGTATTTT. Protein product: CSVASRLAAADTQYF.

The J gene is TRBJ2-7, the V gene TRBV6-2 or TRBV6-3; D unresolved. The V and J ends lost 2 bases and 2 bases respectively, with 19 bases between them. The CDR3 length is 17 residues. From germline, CDR1 is MNHEY and CDR2 SVGEGT. CDR3: CASSYMVSWYEAYEQYF. CDR3 nucleotide sequence: TGTGCCAGCAGTTACATGGTCAGCTGGTATGAGGCCTACGAGCAGTACTTC.

The J gene is TRBJ1-1, the V gene TRBV7-2, with unresolved D. The CDR3 contains 15 residues. Germline V gene data show CDR1 as SGHTA and CDR2 as FQGNSA. The germline V and J ends were trimmed by 3 bases and 0 bases, with 11 bases remaining between them. CDR3 sequence reads: CASSFLGDMNTEAFF. The CDR3 nucleotides read TGTGCCAGCAGCTTCCTCGGGGATATGAACACTGAAGCTTTCTTT.

The rearrangement links TRBV12-3 or TRBV12-4 to TRBJ2-2; D possibly corresponds to TRBD1 (6 bases). The CDR3 has 12 amino acids. Trimming took off 7 bases at V and 3 bases at J, with 6 bases between the two ends. CDR3 region: CASKGDTGELFF. CDR3 nucleotides: TGTGCCAGCAAGGGGGACACCGGGGAGCTGTTTTTT.

This chain links TRBV15 with TRBJ2-7; D perhaps matches TRBD2 (6 bases). This CDR3 contains 12 residues. Trimming left V 5 bases short and J 3 bases short, with 8 bases between. In germline, CDR1 is LNHNV, CDR2 YYDKDF (reference sequence). CDR3 in amino acids: CATSRDFYEQYV. Written as DNA, the CDR3 is TGTGCCACCAGCCGGGACTTCTACGAGCAGTACGTC.

This chain's CDR3 is CATSDTGQPPQHF. Here the CDR3 DNA reads TGTGCCACCAGTGACACAGGACAGCCGCCCCAGCATTTT. V usage is TRBV24-1 and J usage is TRBJ1-5; perhaps TRBD1 as D (6 bases). CDR3 length equals 13 residues. Germline V gene sequence: CDR1 KGHDR, CDR2 SFDVKD. Trimming took 4 bases from V and 9 from J, leaving 12 bases between them.

The chain joins TRBV19 to TRBJ1-2; D ambiguous. There are 12 residues in the CDR3. Trimming removed 3 bases at V and 4 bases at J, with 6 bases between. CDR1 is LNHDA, CDR2 SQIVND, per germline (reference sequence). The CDR3 protein is CASSMELYGYTF. The CDR3 DNA sequence: TGTGCCAGTAGTATGGAGCTCTATGGCTACACCTTC.

This rearrangement joins TRBV7-2 to TRBJ2-2; 7 nucleotides align to TRBD2. V trimming: 6 bases; J trimming: 4 bases; junction bases outside the gene matches: 5. The CDR3 runs 14 residues. CDR1 is SGHTA and CDR2 is FQGNSA in the germline V gene. The CDR3 loop is CASRRDYRTGELFF. The CDR3 nucleotides read TGTGCCAGCAGGAGGGACTACCGCACCGGGGAGCTGTTTTTT.

This clone was found once. The genes are TRBV28 and TRBJ2-3; TRBD2 might be the D (5 bases). The CDR3 totals 16 residues. Trimming pared 2 bases from V and 1 base from J, leaving 13 bases between. Germline V gene data show CDR1 as MDHEN and CDR2 as SYDVKM. The CDR3 DNA sequence: TGTGCCAGCAGTTTACCCCAAACCGGGGGCACAGATACGCAGTATTTT. Translation gives CASSLPQTGGTDTQYF.

The CDR3 DNA is TGTGCCAGCAGACGGACAGGGACTCAGCCCCAGCATTTT. It is translated as CASRRTGTQPQHF. The genes are TRBV28 and TRBJ1-5; the match to TRBD1 covers 8 bases. The germline V gene encodes CDR1 MDHEN and CDR2 SYDVKM. V lost 6 bases and J lost 6; bases outside the gene matches: 4. The CDR3 contains 13 residues.

This clone has a handful of counts. The chain has TRBV5-4 and TRBJ1-2; D gene ambiguous. V was cut by 0 bases and J by 6 bases, with 9 bases left in between. This CDR3 has 13 amino acids. The V gene's germline CDR1 is SGHNT and CDR2 YYREEE (reference sequence). In DNA form, the CDR3 reads TGTGCCAGCAGCTTGGTCTCCGGGGATGGCTACACCTTC. The encoded protein is CASSLVSGDGYTF.

The V call is TRBV9, the J call TRBJ2-2; 11 bases match TRBD2. Germline CDR1 reads SGDLS; CDR2 reads YYNGEE. The CDR3 is made up of 16 amino acids. V shed 1 base, J shed 4 bases, and the junction held 3 bases outside the gene matches. As DNA, the CDR3 is TGTGCCAGCAGCGTAAGACTAGCGGGGTCCACCGGGGAGCTGTTTTTT. Translation: CASSVRLAGSTGELFF.

The chain is built from TRBV5-1 and TRBJ2-3, with D maybe TRBD2 (6 bases). The CDR3 has 16 residues. Per germline, CDR1 SGHRS and CDR2 YFSETQ. Trimming stripped 0 bases from V and 3 bases from J, with 14 bases between. Here the CDR3 reads CASSLGWLARTDTQYF. The CDR3 region has the DNA TGCGCCAGCAGCTTGGGTTGGCTAGCGAGAACAGATACGCAGTATTTT.

V and J are TRBV3-1 (or the pseudogene TRBV3-2) and TRBJ2-2, with 9 bases matching TRBD2. The V segment lost 0 bases and the J segment 5 bases; nucleotides outside the gene matches: 7. This CDR3 comprises 17 residues. CDR1 and CDR2 (germline): LGHDT, YNNKEL (reference sequence). The CDR3 sequence is CASSQDVLAGRTGELFF. DNA of the CDR3: TGTGCCAGCAGCCAAGATGTACTAGCGGGTCGGACCGGGGAGCTGTTTTTT.

This clone was observed a few times. The rearrangement uses TRBV5-1 and TRBJ1-3, with D perhaps TRBD1 (5 bases). This CDR3 has 16 amino acids. In germline, CDR1 is SGHRS, CDR2 YFSETQ. The V end lost 4 bases, the J end lost 1 base, and 15 bases lay between the germline ends. CDR3 coding DNA: TGCGCCAGCAGCCCCTACCGGGGGGGATCTGGAAACACCATATATTTT. Translation gives CASSPYRGGSGNTIYF. Complete variable domain (other parts from reference TRBV5-1 and TRBJ1-3): KAGVTQTPRYLIKTRGQQVTLSCSPISGHRSVSWYQQTPGQGLQFLFEYFSETQRNKGNFPGRFSGRQFSNSRSEMNVSTLELGDSALYLCASSPYRGGSGNTIYFGEGSWLTVV.